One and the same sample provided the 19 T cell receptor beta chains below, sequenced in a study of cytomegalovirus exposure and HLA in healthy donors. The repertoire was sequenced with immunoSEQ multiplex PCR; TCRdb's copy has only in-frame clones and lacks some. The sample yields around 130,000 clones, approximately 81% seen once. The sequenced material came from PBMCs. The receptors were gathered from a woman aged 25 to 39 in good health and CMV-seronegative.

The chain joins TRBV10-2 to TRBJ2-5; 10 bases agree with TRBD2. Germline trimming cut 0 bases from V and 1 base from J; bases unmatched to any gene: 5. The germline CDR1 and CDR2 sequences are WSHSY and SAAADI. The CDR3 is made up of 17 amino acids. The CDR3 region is CASSESVAGGLQETQYF. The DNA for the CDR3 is TGCGCCAGCAGTGAGTCAGTAGCGGGGGGACTCCAAGAGACCCAGTACTTC.

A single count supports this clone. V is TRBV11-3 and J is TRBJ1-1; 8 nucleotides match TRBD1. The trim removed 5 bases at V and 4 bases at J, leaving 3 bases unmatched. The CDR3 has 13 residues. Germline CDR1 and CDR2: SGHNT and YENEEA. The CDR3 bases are TGTGCCAGCAGCGGACAGGGCCCCACTGAAGCTTTCTTT. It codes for CASSGQGPTEAFF.

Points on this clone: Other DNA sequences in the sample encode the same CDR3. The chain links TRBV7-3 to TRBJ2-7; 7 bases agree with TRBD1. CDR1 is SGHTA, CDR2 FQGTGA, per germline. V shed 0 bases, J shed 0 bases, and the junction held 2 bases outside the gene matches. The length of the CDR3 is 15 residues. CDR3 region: CASSLTGGSSYEQYF. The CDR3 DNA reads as TGTGCCAGCAGCTTAACAGGGGGCAGCTCCTACGAGCAGTACTTC. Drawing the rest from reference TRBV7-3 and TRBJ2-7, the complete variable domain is GAGVSQTPSNKVTEKGKYVELRCDPISGHTALYWYRQSLGQGPEFLIYFQGTGAADDSGLPNDRFFAVRPEGSVSTLKIQRTERGDSAVYLCASSLTGGSSYEQYFGPGTRLTVT.

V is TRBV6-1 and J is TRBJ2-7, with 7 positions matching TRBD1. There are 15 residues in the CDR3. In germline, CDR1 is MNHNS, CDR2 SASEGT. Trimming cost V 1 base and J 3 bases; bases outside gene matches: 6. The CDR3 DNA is TGTGCCAGCAGTGAAGGGGTGACAGGGCTCTACGAGCAGTACTTC. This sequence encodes CASSEGVTGLYEQYF.

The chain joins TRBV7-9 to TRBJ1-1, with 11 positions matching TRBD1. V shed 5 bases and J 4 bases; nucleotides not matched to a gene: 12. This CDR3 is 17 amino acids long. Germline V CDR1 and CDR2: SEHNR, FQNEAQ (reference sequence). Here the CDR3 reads CASSLGQGAWDSTEAFF. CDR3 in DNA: TGTGCCAGCAGCCTCGGACAGGGGGCGTGGGATTCCACTGAAGCTTTCTTT.

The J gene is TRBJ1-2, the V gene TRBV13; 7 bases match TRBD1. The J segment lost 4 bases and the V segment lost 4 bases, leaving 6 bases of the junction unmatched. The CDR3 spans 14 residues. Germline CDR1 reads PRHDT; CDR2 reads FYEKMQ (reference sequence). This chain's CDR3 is CASSSDRSSYGYTF. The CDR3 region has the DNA TGTGCCAGCAGCTCGGACAGGAGCTCCTATGGCTACACCTTC.

The chain's CDR3 is CASSLNLAGDRDTQYF. CDR3 nucleotides: TGTGCCAGCAGCTTGAATCTAGCGGGGGACAGGGATACGCAGTATTTT. The J gene is TRBJ2-3, the V gene TRBV7-3, with 10 bases aligning to TRBD2. After removal of 3 bases from V and 6 bases from J, the junction contained 9 bases not matched to a gene. Germline lookup yields CDR1 SGHTA and CDR2 FQGTGA. This CDR3 spans 16 amino acids.

CDR3 loop: CASSVGAGVDTQYF. The CDR3 DNA reads as TGTGCCAGCAGCGTAGGAGCGGGGGTCGATACGCAGTATTTT. The chain combines TRBV9 with TRBJ2-3; the match to TRBD2 covers 8 bases. The germline gives CDR1 SGDLS, CDR2 YYNGEE. J was trimmed by 6 bases and V by 0 bases; bases with no gene match: 3. CDR3 size: 14 residues.

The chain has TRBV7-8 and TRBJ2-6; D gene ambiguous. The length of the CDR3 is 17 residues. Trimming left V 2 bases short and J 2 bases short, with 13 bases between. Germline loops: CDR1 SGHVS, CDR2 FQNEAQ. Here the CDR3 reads CASSLRWVGAGANVLTF. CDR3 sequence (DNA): TGTGCCAGCAGCTTAAGATGGGTCGGAGCTGGGGCCAACGTCCTGACTTTC.

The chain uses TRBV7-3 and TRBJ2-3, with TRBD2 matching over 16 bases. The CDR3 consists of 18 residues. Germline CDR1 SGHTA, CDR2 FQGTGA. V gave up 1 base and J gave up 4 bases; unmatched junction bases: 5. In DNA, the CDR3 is TGTGCCAGCAGCTTAATGGCCGGGACTAGCGGGGGGGCAGATACGCAGTATTTT. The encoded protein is CASSLMAGTSGGADTQYF.

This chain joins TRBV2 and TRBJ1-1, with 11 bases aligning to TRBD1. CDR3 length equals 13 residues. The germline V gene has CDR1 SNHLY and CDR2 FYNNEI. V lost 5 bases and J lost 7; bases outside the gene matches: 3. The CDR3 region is CASSLGQGVEAFF. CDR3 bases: TGTGCCAGCAGTTTGGGACAGGGGGTTGAAGCTTTCTTT. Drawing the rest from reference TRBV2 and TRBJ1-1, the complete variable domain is EPEVTQTPSHQVTQMGQEVILRCVPISNHLYFYWYRQILGQKVEFLVSFYNNEISEKSEIFDDQFSVERPDGSNFTLKIRSTKLEDSAMYFCASSLGQGVEAFFGQGTRLTVV.

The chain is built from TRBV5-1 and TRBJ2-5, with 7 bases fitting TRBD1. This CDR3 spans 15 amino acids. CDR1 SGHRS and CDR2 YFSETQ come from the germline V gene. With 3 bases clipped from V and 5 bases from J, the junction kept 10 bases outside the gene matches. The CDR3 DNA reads TGCGCCAGCAGCTCCGCAGGGGGTGGAAGGGAGACCCAGTACTTC. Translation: CASSSAGGGRETQYF.

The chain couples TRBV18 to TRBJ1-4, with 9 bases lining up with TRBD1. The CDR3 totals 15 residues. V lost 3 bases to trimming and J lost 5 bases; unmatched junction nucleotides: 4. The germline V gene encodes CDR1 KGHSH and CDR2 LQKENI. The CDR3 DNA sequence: TGTGCCAGCTCACCCACCGGGACAGGGAATGAAAAACTGTTTTTT. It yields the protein CASSPTGTGNEKLFF.

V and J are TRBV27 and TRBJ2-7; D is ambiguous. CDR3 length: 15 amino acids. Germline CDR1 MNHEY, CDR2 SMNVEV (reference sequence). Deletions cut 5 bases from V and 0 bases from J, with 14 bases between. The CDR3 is CASSASPGRSYEQYF. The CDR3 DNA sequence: TGTGCCAGCAGTGCGTCACCGGGTCGCTCCTACGAGCAGTACTTC.

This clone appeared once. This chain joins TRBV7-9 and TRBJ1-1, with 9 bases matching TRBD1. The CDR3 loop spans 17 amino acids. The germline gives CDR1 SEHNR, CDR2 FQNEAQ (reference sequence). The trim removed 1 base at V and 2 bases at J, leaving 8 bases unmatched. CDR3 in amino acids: CASSLVWDRADNTEAFF. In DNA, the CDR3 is TGTGCCAGCAGCTTAGTTTGGGACAGGGCGGATAACACTGAAGCTTTCTTT.

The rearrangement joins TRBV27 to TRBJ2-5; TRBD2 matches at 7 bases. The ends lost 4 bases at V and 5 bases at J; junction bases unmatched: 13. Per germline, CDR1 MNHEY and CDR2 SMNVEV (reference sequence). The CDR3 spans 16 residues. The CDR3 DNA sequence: TGTGCCAGCAGTTCCCCTGCTAGGGAGGGTTGGGAGACCCAGTACTTC. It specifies CASSSPAREGWETQYF.

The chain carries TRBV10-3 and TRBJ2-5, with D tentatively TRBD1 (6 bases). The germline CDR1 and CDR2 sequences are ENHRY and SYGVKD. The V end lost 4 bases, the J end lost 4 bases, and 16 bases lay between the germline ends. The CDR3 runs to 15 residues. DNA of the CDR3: TGTGCCATCAGTGGGGCCCAGGGGCTGCTAGAGACCCAGTACTTC. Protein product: CAISGAQGLLETQYF.

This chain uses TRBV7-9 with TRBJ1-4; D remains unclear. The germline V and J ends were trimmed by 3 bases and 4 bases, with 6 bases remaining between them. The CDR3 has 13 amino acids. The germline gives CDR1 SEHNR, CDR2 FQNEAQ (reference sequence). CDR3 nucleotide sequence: TGTGCCAGCAGCTTCCGAGATAATGAAAAACTGTTTTTT. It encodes CASSFRDNEKLFF.

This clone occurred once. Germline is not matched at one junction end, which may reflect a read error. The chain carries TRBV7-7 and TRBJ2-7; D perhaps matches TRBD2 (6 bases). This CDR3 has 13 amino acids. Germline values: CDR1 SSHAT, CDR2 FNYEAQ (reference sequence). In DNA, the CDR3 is TGTGCTAGCAGCTTGGACGGAGGGGCCGAGCAGTACTTC. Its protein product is CASSLDGGAEQYF.